Included here is one T cell receptor (beta chain) sequence, with context. This CDR3 is 15 amino acids long. V dropped 5 bases and J dropped 0; count of bases not matched to a gene: 6. Germline CDR1 PRHDT, CDR2 FYEKMQ (reference sequence). This specimen comes from a study of blood T cell repertoires in COVID-19. Overall study context: Material from acute and convalescent COVID-19 was sourced from the United States, Italy and Spain.

Here immunoSEQ multiplex PCR was the method, and the copy in TCRdb shows in-frame clones only, minus some. The sample holds around 270,000 clones, 84% seen once. Sequenced sample: peripheral blood. The chain has TRBV13 and TRBJ2-7; 8 positions agree with TRBD2. The sequence was collected from a woman in her 40s who had recovered from COVID-19. The CDR3 loop is CASSLSGVSSYEQYF. The CDR3 bases are TGTGCCAGCAGCCTTAGCGGGGTGAGCTCCTACGAGCAGTACTTC.